The rows below give T cell receptor beta chains drawn from one sample of a study of prognosis after radiotherapy for stage I lung cancer. MiXCR, applied by TCRdb to the multiplex PCR reads, yields one record per CDR3 protein. The table records nearly 25,000 distinct CDR3 sequences, roughly 34% of them present only once. This material consisted of PBMCs, taken before or after stereotactic body radiation therapy (not recorded which). The receptors originated from a donor over 45 with non-small cell lung cancer. The CDR3 runs from the conserved cysteine through the conserved F or W. The D gene is left open where the match is weak. Clone size, where shown, is once, few, many, or a class for clones that have expanded.

14	TRBD1	TRBV6-1	many	TRBJ2-1	TGTGCCAGCCAACAGGGGAACCTTTGGAATGAGCAGTTCTTC	CASQQGNLWNEQFF
13	NA	TRBV5-1	NA	TRBJ1-2	TGCGCCAGCATCCCCGACGGCAGCCATGGCTACACCTTC	CASIPDGSHGYTF
14	TRBD2	TRBV20-1	many	TRBJ2-3	TGCAGTGCTAGAATGGCGGGGGGCACAGATACGCAGTATTTT	CSARMAGGTDTQYF
10	NA	TRBV20-1	many	TRBJ1-2	TGCAGTGCCTTATCGAATGGCTACACCTTC	CSALSNGYTF
14	NA	TRBV7-9	NA	TRBJ1-1	TGTGCCAGCAGCTTAGCGTCCTTGAACACTGAAGCTTTCTTT	CASSLASLNTEAFF
12	NA	TRBV4-1	many	TRBJ2-1	TGCGCCAGCAGCCGCCCTGGGGAGATACAGTTCTTC	CASSRPGEIQFF
14	TRBD1	TRBV25-1	many	TRBJ1-4	TGTGCCAGCAGTGACGACAGGGGTGGAGAAAAACTGTTTTTT	CASSDDRGGEKLFF
12	NA	TRBV30	NA	TRBJ1-2	TGTGCCTGGAGTGCAGGACGGTTTGGCTACACCTTC	CAWSAGRFGYTF
16	NA	TRBV6-5	many	TRBJ2-5	TGTGCCAGCAGTTACTCCCACCCGACAGCACAAGAGACCCAGTACTTC	CASSYSHPTAQETQYF
18	NA	TRBV6-1	many	TRBJ2-1	TGTGCAGCCTACTCGGACAAGGGTAGTATTAGTTCCTACAATGAGCAGTTCTTC	CAAYSDKGSISSYNEQFF
15	NA	TRBV15	many	TRBJ2-5	TGTGCCACCAGCAGAGGAGGAGGAGGACAAGAGACCCAGTACTTC	CATSRGGGGQETQYF
16	TRBD1	TRBV7-2	NA	TRBJ1-2	TGTGCCAGCAGCCCGACCGGGACAGGAGTAAACTATGGCTACACCTTC	CASSPTGTGVNYGYTF
21	TRBD2	TRBV11-3	many	TRBJ2-3	TGTGCCAGCAGCGTGACACGATACTTCTCTGAGCGGGAACAAAGCACAGATACGCAGTATTTT	CASSVTRYFSEREQSTDTQYF
15	TRBD1	TRBV2	many	TRBJ1-5	TGTGCCAGCAGTGAAGACAGGGGGCAGTTCCAGCCCCAGCATTTT	CASSEDRGQFQPQHF
13	TRBD1	TRBV24-1	many	TRBJ2-5	TGTGCCACCAGTGACCAGGGGGCGGAGACCCAGTACTTC	CATSDQGAETQYF
13	TRBD1	TRBV7-3	many	TRBJ2-3	TGTGCCAGCAGCTTTGGGACAGCAGATACGCAGTATTTT	CASSFGTADTQYF
15	TRBD1	TRBV20-1	NA	TRBJ2-2	TGCAGTGCTAGGAGGACAGGGATTGACATCGGGGAGCTGTTTTTT	CSARRTGIDIGELFF
15	TRBD1	TRBV6-1	medium-sized	TRBJ2-7	TGTGCCAGCAGTGGCGGGACAGGGGTGCGGTACGAGCAGTACTTC	CASSGGTGVRYEQYF
15	TRBD2	TRBV19	NA	TRBJ2-3	TGTGCCAGTAGTGCTTCCGGGACTAGCAAAGATACGCAGTATTTT	CASSASGTSKDTQYF
14	NA	TRBV7-8	many	TRBJ2-1	TGTGCCAGCACCCCCCACCGACGGCGCAATGAGCAGTTCTTC	CASTPHRRRNEQFF
15	NA	TRBV24-1	many	TRBJ2-1	TGTGCCACCAGTGGCGGGCAGGGGTCCTACAATGAGCAGTTCTTC	CATSGGQGSYNEQFF
13	NA	TRBV20-1	many	TRBJ1-2	TGCAGTGCTGAGAGAGGGACCCTTAGCGGCTACACCTTC	CSAERGTLSGYTF
12	NA	TRBV2	NA	TRBJ1-6	TGTGCCAGCATGGGGGCACGGTCACCCCTCCACTTT	CASMGARSPLHF
18	NA	TRBV7-8	many	TRBJ2-1	TGTGCCAGCAAGACCGGGGCGGGTGGGGAAGGGGCCTACAATGAGCAGTTCTTC	CASKTGAGGEGAYNEQFF
15	NA	TRBV12-5	many	TRBJ2-3	TGTGCTAGTGGTTTGGGTCCGATTGGGACAGATACGCAGTATTTT	CASGLGPIGTDTQYF
13	NA	TRBV6-5	NA	TRBJ1-2	TGTGCCAGCAGTTCCACATGGCAATATTGCTACACCTTC	CASSSTWQYCYTF
15	NA	TRBV24-1	NA	TRBJ1-1	TGTGCCACCAGTGATCACGTACAGTGCGGGACTGAAGCTTTCTTT	CATSDHVQCGTEAFF
15	TRBD1	TRBV7-8	many	TRBJ1-4	TGTGCCAGCAGTCCAGGGGGTAGGGCTAATGAAAAACTGTTTTTT	CASSPGGRANEKLFF
17	NA	TRBV12-3/TRBV12-4	many	TRBJ2-6	TGTGCCAGCAGTTTAGCGCGAGGAGTTTCTGGGGCCAACGTCCTGACTTTC	CASSLARGVSGANVLTF
16	NA	TRBV6-4	NA	TRBJ2-1	TGTGCCAGCAGTGACTCGATAGCGGTCTCCTACAATGAGCAGTTCTTC	CASSDSIAVSYNEQFF